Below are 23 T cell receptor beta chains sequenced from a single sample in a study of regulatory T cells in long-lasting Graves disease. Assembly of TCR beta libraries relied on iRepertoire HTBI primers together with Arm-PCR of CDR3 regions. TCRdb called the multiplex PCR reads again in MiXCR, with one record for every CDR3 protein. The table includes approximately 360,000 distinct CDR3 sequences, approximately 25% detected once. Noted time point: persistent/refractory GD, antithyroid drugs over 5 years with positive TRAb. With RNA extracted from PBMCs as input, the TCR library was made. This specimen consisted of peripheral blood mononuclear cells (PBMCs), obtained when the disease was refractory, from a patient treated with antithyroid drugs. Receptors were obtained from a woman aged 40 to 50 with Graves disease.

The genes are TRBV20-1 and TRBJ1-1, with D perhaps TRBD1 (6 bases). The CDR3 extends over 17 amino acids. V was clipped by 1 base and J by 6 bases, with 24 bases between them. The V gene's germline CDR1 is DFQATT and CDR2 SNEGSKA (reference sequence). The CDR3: CSARVGGGGRGGSEAFF. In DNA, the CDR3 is TGCAGTGCTAGAGTCGGAGGGGGTGGTCGGGGCGGCTCTGAAGCTTTCTTT.

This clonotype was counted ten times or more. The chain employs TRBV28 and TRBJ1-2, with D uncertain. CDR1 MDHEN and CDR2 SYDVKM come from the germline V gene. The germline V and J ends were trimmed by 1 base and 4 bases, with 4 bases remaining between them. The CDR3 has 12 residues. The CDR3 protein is CASSLSFYGYTF. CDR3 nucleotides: TGTGCCAGCAGTTTATCTTTCTATGGCTACACCTTC.

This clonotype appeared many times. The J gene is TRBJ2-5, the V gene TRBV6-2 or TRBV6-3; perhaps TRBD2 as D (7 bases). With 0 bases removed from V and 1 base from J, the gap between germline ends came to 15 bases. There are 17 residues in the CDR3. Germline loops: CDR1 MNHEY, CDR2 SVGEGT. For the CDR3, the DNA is TGTGCCAGCAGTTACTCGAGTGGGGGGGGCCCCCAAGAGACCCAGTACTTC. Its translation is CASSYSSGGGPQETQYF.

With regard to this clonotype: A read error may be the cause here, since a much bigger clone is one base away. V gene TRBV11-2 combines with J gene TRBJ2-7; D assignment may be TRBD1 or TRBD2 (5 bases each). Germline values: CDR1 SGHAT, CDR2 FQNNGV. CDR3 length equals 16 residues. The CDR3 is CASSSFPGTGTYGQYF. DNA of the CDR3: TGTGCCAGCAGCTCCTTTCCCGGGACGGGGACCTACGGGCAGTACTTC.

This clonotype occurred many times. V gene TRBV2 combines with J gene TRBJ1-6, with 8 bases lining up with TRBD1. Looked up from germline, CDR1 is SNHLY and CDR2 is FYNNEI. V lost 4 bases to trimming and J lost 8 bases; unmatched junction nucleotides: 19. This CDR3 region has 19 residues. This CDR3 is CASSGVWRGTGEGYSPLHF. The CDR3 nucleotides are TGTGCCAGCAGTGGGGTGTGGCGGGGGACAGGCGAAGGTTATTCACCCCTCCACTTT.

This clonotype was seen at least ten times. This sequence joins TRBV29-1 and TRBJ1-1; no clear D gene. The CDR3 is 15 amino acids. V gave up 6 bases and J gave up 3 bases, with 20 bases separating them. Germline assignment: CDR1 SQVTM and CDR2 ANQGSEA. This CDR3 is CSVGPQTGGDTEAFF. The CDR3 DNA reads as TGCAGCGTAGGGCCGCAGACGGGCGGGGACACTGAAGCTTTCTTT. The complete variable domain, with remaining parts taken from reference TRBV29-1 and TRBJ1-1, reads SAVISQKPSRDICQRGTSLTIQCQVDSQVTMMFWYRQQPGQSLTLIATANQGSEATYESGFVIDKFPISRPNLTFSTLTVSNMSPEDSSIYLCSVGPQTGGDTEAFFGQGTRLTVV.

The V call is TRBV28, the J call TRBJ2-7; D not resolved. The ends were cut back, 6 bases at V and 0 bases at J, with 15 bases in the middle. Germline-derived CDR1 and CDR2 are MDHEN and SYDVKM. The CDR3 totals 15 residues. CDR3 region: CASRKPGQSSYEQYF. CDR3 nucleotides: TGTGCCAGCAGAAAGCCCGGCCAGAGCTCCTACGAGCAGTACTTC.

The CDR3 region is CATSGLENEQYF. The DNA for the CDR3 is TGTGCCACCAGCGGACTCGAAAACGAGCAGTACTTC. The chain has TRBV15 and TRBJ2-7, with a possible D match to TRBD2 (5 bases). The CDR3 is 12 residues long. CDR1 and CDR2 from the germline V gene are LNHNV and YYDKDF (reference sequence). V lost 5 bases and J 5 bases, leaving 10 bases between the germline ends.

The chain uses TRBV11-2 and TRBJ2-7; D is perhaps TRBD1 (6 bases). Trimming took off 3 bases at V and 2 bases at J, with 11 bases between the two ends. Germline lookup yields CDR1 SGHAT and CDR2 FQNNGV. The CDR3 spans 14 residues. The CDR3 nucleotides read TGTGCCAGCAGCTTTCCAGGGGTGACCTACGAGCAGTACTTC. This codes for CASSFPGVTYEQYF.

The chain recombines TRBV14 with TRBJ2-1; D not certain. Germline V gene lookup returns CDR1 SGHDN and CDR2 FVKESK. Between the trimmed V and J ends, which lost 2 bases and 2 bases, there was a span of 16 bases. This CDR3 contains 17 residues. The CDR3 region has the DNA TGTGCCAGCAGCCAATTCGGCGGTTTGTTCGCCTACAATGAGCAGTTCTTC. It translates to CASSQFGGLFAYNEQFF.

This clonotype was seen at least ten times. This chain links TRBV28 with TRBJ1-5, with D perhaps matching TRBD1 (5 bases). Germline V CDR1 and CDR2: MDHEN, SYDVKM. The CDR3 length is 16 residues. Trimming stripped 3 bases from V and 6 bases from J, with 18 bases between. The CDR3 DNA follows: TGTGCCAGCAGTTTCCCCTTGGAGGGCGGGGGTCAGCCCCAGCATTTT. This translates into CASSFPLEGGGQPQHF.

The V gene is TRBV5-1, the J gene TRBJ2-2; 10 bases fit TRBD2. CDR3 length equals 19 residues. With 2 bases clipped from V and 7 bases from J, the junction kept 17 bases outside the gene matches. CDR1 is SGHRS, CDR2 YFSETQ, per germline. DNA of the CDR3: TGCGCCAGCAGCTTTGACGGACTAGCGGCTTCCGCAAAGGTCGGGGAGCTGTTTTTT. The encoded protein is CASSFDGLAASAKVGELFF.

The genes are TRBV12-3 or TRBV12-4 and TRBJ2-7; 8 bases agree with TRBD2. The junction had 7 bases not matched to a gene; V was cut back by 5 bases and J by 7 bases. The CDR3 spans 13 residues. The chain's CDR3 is CASSLKRELEQYF. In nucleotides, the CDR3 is TGTGCCAGCAGTCTTAAGCGGGAGCTGGAGCAGTACTTC.

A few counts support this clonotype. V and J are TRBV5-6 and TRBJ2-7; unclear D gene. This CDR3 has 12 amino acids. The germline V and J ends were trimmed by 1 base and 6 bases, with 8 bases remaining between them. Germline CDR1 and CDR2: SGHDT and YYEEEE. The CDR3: CASSLMKSEQYF. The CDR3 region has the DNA TGTGCCAGCAGCTTGATGAAGAGCGAGCAGTACTTC.

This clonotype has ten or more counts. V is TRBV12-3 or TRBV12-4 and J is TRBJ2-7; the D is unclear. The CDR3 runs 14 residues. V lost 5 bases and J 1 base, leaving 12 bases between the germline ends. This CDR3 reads CASSPKALSYEQYF. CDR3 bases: TGTGCCAGCAGTCCGAAAGCCCTGTCCTACGAGCAGTACTTC.

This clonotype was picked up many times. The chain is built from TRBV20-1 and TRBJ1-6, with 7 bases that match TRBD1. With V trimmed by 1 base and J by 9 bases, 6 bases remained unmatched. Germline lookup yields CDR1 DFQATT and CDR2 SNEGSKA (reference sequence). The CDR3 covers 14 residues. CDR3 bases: TGCAGTGCTAGAGCAGGGGGTGGAATTTCACCCCTCCACTTT. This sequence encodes CSARAGGGISPLHF.

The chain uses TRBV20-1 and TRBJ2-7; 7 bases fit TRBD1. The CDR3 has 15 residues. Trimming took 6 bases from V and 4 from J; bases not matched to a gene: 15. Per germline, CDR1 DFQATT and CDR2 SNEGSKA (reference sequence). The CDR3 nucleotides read TGCAGTGCCATACACGAGGACAGGCATATTTACGAGCAGTACTTC. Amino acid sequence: CSAIHEDRHIYEQYF.

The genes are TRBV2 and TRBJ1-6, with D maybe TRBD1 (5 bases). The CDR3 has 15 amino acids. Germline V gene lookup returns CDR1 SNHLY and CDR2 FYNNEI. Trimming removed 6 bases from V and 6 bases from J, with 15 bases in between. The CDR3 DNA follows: TGTGCCAGCAGCCAAGGGGCTCACCTTAATTCACCCCTCCACTTT. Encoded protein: CASSQGAHLNSPLHF.

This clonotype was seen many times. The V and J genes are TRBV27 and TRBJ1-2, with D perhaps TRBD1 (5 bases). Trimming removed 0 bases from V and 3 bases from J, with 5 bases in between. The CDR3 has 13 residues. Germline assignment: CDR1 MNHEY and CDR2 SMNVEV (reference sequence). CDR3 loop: CASSLSTDYGYTF. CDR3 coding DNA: TGTGCCAGCAGTTTATCGACAGACTATGGCTACACCTTC.

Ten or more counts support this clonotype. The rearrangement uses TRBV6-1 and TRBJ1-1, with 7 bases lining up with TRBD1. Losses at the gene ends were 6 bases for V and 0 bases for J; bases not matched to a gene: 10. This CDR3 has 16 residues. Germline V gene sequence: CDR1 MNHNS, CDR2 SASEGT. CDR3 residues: CASRRDRLAVNTEAFF. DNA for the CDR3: TGTGCCAGCAGACGGGACAGATTAGCGGTGAACACTGAAGCTTTCTTT.

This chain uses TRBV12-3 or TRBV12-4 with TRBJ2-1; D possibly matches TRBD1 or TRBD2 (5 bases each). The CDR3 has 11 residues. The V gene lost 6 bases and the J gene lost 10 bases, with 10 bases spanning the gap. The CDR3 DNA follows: TGTGCCAGCAGACAGGACTTAGAGCAGTTCTTC. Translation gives CASRQDLEQFF.

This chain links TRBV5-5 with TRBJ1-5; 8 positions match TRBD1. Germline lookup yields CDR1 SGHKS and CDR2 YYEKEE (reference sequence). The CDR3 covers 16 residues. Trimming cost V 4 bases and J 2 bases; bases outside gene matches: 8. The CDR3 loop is CASSQPDRGGNQPQHF. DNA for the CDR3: TGTGCCAGCAGCCAACCCGACAGGGGTGGCAATCAGCCCCAGCATTTT.

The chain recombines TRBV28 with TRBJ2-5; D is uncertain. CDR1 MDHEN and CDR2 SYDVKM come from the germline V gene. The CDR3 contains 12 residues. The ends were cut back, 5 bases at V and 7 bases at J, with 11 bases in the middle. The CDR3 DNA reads TGTGCCAGCAGTGATTTGTTCGGGACCCAGTACTTC. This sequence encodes CASSDLFGTQYF. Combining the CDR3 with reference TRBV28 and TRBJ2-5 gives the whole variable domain DVKVTQSSRYLVKRTGEKVFLECVQDMDHENMFWYRQDPGLGLRLIYFSYDVKMKEKGDIPEGYSVSREKKERFSLILESASTNQTSMYLCASSDLFGTQYFGPGTRLLVL.